This TCR beta chain was found in a study of beta chain features in type 1 diabetes. As every portion of the isolated RNA was reverse transcribed, the sequencing read expressed TCRB transcripts. Data came from immunoSEQ multiplex PCR; TCRdb stores just in-frame clones and leaves some out. The table lists hundreds of thousands of clones, 10% to 15% of them singletons. Study findings and constraints: The naive, central memory and Treg TCRB repertoires showed an apparent similarity that was greater among patients than among healthy donors. Among all four CD4+ subsets, Type 1 diabetes patients had TCRB CDR3s that were moderately but significantly shorter. Shorter templates might be favored by PCR, and equally so in patients and in controls.

Details on this clone: Its antigen is still unknown.

Sorting with CD45RO/CCR7/CD25/CD127/CD95/CD27 yielded naive, central memory, regulatory and stem-like memory CD4+ cells. Purity exceeded 95% in all sorted populations. CDR3 length equals 13 residues. Germline CDR1 is MNHNS and CDR2 is SASEGT. The V end lost 2 bases, the J end lost 9 bases, and 12 bases lay between the germline ends. The sequencing sample was made of naive CD4+ T cells from blood. The gene calls are TRBV6-1 and TRBJ2-3; D remains unclear. The TCR comes from a young man with type 1 diabetes. CDR3 residues: CASSELRSETQYF. The CDR3, as DNA: TGTGCCAGCAGTGAATTAAGGTCCGAGACGCAGTATTTT.